This T cell receptor beta chain is drawn from a study of blood T cell repertoires in COVID-19. Study background: The samples span acute and convalescent COVID-19 from the United States, Italy and Spain. Nucleic acid was either cDNA or gDNA, and it came from T cells, B-cell-depleted T cells, or PBMCs.

As originally analysed: Amplification of reference gene primers was used by the study to estimate nucleated cell counts. Generated by immunoSEQ multiplex PCR, the TCRdb table keeps only in-frame clones and is missing some. V and J calls and clone size come straight from that table; D and trimming were deduced from the DNA. In the table there are about 120,000 clones, 85% to 90% of which are singletons. Germline V gene sequence: CDR1 MNHEY, CDR2 SVGEGT. J was trimmed by 5 bases and V by 2 bases; bases with no gene match: 15. The CDR3 covers 20 residues. This rearrangement joins TRBV6-2 or TRBV6-3 to TRBJ2-5, with 15 bases that match TRBD2. Sample: peripheral blood. The clonotype originates from a woman in her forties or fifties with acute or convalescent COVID-19. CDR3 nucleotide sequence: TGTGCCAGCAGTTACCCCCCTGGACTAGCGGGGGGGCTGGGTTCGGAGACCCAGTACTTC. Its protein is CASSYPPGLAGGLGSETQYF.